This T cell receptor beta chain was obtained from a study of cytomegalovirus exposure and HLA in healthy donors. Study in general: Caucasian-associated ancestry cluster membership applied to 75% to 85% of around 400 genotyped donors.

Each donor was nominally healthy when sampled (though unrecorded immune exposures were likely). PCR primers comprised 60 Vbeta and 13 Jbeta primers. Data came from immunoSEQ multiplex PCR; TCRdb stores just in-frame clones and leaves some out. The table shows 120,000 to 150,000 clones, with 75% to 80% occurring only once. There are a few counts of this clone. Its antigen is not identified. Trimming left V 1 base short and J 6 bases short, with 7 bases between. CDR3 size: 13 residues. Germline values: CDR1 SNHLY, CDR2 FYNNEI. Study conclusions and caveats: Most subjects' HLA-A and HLA-B alleles were reportedly predicted from TCR beta sequences. For presence/absence analyses, sequencing depth was assumed to be roughly uniform across donors.

The receptor was derived from a woman in her thirties in good health and CMV-seronegative. This rearrangement joins TRBV2 to TRBJ2-1, with TRBD2 as a possible D gene (5 bases). The sample taken for sequencing was PBMCs. The CDR3 here is CASSEGTFNEQFF. In DNA form, the CDR3 reads TGTGCCAGCAGTGAAGGGACTTTCAATGAGCAGTTCTTC.